This is a list of T cell receptor beta chains from one sample in a study of beta chain features in type 1 diabetes. Sequencing was performed with immunoSEQ multiplex PCR; in TCRdb, only in-frame clones are kept and a portion is missing. Of some 360,000 clones listed, around a fifth were seen once; the top ten hold 0.035% to 0.055%. Specimen: naive CD4+ T cells from blood. The receptor source for this set is a woman between 18 and 29 years old in good health. Both conserved end residues are part of each CDR3. The order of the fields is J gene, V gene, clone size, D gene, CDR3 DNA, CDR3 protein. A D gene is named only where the DNA matches it firmly. Only part of the rows carry a size: once, few, many, or a class if the clone is expanded.

TRBJ2-7	TRBV10-3	few	NA	TGTGCCATCAGTGAGTCCCCAGATCTGCAGCGGAGCTACGAGCAGTACTTC	CAISESPDLQRSYEQYF
TRBJ1-1	TRBV5-6	few	NA	TGTGCCAGCAGCTCCGGGCGGGGCCAGAAAGCTTTCTTT	CASSSGRGQKAFF
TRBJ1-2	TRBV5-4	NA	NA	TGTGCCAGCAGCTTGGACAGGGTCTATCTTACTAACTATGGCTACACCTTC	CASSLDRVYLTNYGYTF
TRBJ2-3	TRBV5-1	few	NA	TGCGCCAGCAGCTACCGGGACACGCTCACAGATACGCAGTATTTT	CASSYRDTLTDTQYF
TRBJ1-2	TRBV21-1	few	NA	TGTGCCAGCAGCAAACGTTATCGGGTCGGAGAGACTAACTATGGCTACACCTTC	CASSKRYRVGETNYGYTF
TRBJ2-7	TRBV4-2	few	NA	TGTGCCAGCAGCCAAGTACGGCGGGGTTACCACGAGCAGTACTTC	CASSQVRRGYHEQYF
TRBJ2-5	TRBV18	few	NA	TGTGCCAGCTCACCGGCAGGCCCTCAAGAGACCCAGTACTTC	CASSPAGPQETQYF
TRBJ2-7	TRBV7-2	few	NA	TGTGCCAGCAGCCCCCGGAGGGACCGCCTCTCCTACGAGCAGTACTTC	CASSPRRDRLSYEQYF
TRBJ2-1	TRBV30	NA	NA	TGTGCCTGGAGGCTAGCAGGAGGGGAGCAGTTCTTC	CAWRLAGGEQFF
TRBJ2-3	TRBV18	NA	TRBD1	TGTGCCAGCTCACTTTCAGGGGGCGCAGATACGCAGTATTTT	CASSLSGGADTQYF
TRBJ2-7	TRBV5-1	NA	TRBD1	TGCGCCAGCACTCCCGACGGGACAGGTCTTTACGAGCAGTACTTC	CASTPDGTGLYEQYF
TRBJ2-2	TRBV2	NA	NA	TGTGCCAGCCGGTCGGGTTACGGGGAGCTGTTTTTT	CASRSGYGELFF
TRBJ1-1	TRBV5-1	NA	TRBD1	TGCGCCAGCAGCTTAGGACAGGGGGAAGCTTTCTTT	CASSLGQGEAFF
TRBJ2-7	TRBV30	few	TRBD1	TGTGCCTGGAGTGTACTCTGGACAGGGAACGACGAGCAGTACTTC	CAWSVLWTGNDEQYF